Only a few counts were recorded for the clone carrying this TCR beta chain. Its antigen is undetermined. This sample is part of a study of cytomegalovirus exposure and HLA in healthy donors. Study-level points and caveats: In a later analysis, most CMV-associated TCR beta chains appeared HLA-restricted. Compared with the roughly 700-donor mean, an Asian-associated ancestry cluster reportedly had fewer N-insertions, according to a later analysis. The authors enumerated 164 TCR beta chains as linked to cytomegalovirus.

Losses at the gene ends were 4 bases for V and 5 bases for J; bases not matched to a gene: 4. CDR1 is SGHTA and CDR2 is FQGNSA in the germline V gene. The CDR3 contains 13 residues. Researchers ran the PCR with 60 Vbeta and 13 Jbeta primers. Here immunoSEQ multiplex PCR was the method, and the copy in TCRdb shows in-frame clones only, minus some. The sample contains 150,000 to 200,000 clones, around 79% of which appear only once. What was sequenced was PBMCs. This clonotype was obtained from a man aged 50 to 60 in good health and CMV-seropositive. The genes are TRBV7-2 and TRBJ2-5, with 7 positions matching TRBD2. CDR3 sequence reads: CASSYGGGETQYF. DNA for the CDR3: TGTGCCAGCAGCTATGGGGGAGGGGAGACCCAGTACTTC.